This T cell receptor beta chain was captured in a study of shared clonotypes between healthy human individuals. The V and J ends lost 2 bases and 2 bases respectively, with 7 bases between them. Germline CDR1 is MDHEN and CDR2 is SYDVKM. The CDR3 has 15 residues. Notes on the study in general: Clonotypes shared by all four donors outscored non-shared clonotypes in generation probability. With a handful of donors compared, around 4.7% of naive CD4 clonotypes were shared. Memory subsets generally showed smaller estimated richness than naive subsets did.

With respect to this clone: Its antigen is not identified. Other nucleotide sequences in the sample specify the same CDR3.

Authors' data handling: Sequence data from immunoSEQ were junction-only and lacked quality scores; consequently, filtering differed. Clones were read by immunoSEQ multiplex PCR, and TCRdb kept only the in-frame ones, dropping some. V, J and clone size derive from that table, while D and trimming were established from the DNA sequence. Of approximately 980,000 clones in the sample, around three quarters were seen once. The receptor was isolated from a man aged 18 to 29 in good health. The sequenced sample consisted of memory CD4+ T cells sorted from blood. Subset defined: CD45RA-negative fraction. The chain has TRBV28 and TRBJ2-6; unclear D gene. The CDR3 nucleotides are TGTGCCAGCAGTTTAGACGGCCCTGGGGCCAACGTCCTGACTTTC. As protein: CASSLDGPGANVLTF.